These 3 T cell receptor beta chains share one sample of origin, sequenced in a study of cytomegalovirus exposure and HLA in healthy donors (dated by TCRdb to 2016 to 2017). Receptors were amplified or captured by the immunoSEQ multiplex PCR assay. A mixture of 60 forward primers for TCR Vbeta segments and 13 reverse primers for TCR Jbeta segments was used in the multiplex PCR. Not all clones reach the TCRdb copy of this immuneACCESS table, which keeps in-frame sequences only. Checked studies attribute under half of the gap to unresolved V genes and leave the rest unexplained. The sample profile shows approximately 110,000 clones; 76% of them were found once. The ten most abundant clones make up approximately 8% of the sample. The sequenced material came from PBMCs. The receptors were gathered from a man between 35 and 55 years old in good health and CMV-seropositive.

The J gene is TRBJ2-7, the V gene TRBV10-2; a possible D gene is TRBD2 (6 bases). This CDR3 has 15 amino acids. V lost 7 bases to trimming and J lost 2 bases, with 18 bases between them. Germline values: CDR1 WSHSY, CDR2 SAAADI. The DNA of the CDR3 is TGCGCCAGCAAATCAGTTGCGGGGACGCCCTACGAGCAGTACTTC. This encodes CASKSVAGTPYEQYF.

The chain is built from TRBV29-1 and TRBJ2-7, with 10 bases that match TRBD2. V dropped 6 bases and J dropped 3; count of bases not matched to a gene: 14. Germline V gene sequence: CDR1 SQVTM, CDR2 ANQGSEA. There are 16 residues in the CDR3. CDR3 residues: CSVMGTSASMNYEQYF. The CDR3 coding sequence is TGCAGCGTGATGGGGACTAGCGCCTCGATGAACTACGAGCAGTACTTC.

The chain uses TRBV5-4 and TRBJ2-1; D unclear. V dropped 3 bases and J dropped 4 bases, with 8 bases sitting between them. The V gene's germline CDR1 is SGHNT and CDR2 YYREEE (reference sequence). The CDR3 contains 13 residues. CDR3 sequence (DNA): TGTGCCAGCAGCTACGAGAGTTACAATGAGCAGTTCTTC. Residues: CASSYESYNEQFF.